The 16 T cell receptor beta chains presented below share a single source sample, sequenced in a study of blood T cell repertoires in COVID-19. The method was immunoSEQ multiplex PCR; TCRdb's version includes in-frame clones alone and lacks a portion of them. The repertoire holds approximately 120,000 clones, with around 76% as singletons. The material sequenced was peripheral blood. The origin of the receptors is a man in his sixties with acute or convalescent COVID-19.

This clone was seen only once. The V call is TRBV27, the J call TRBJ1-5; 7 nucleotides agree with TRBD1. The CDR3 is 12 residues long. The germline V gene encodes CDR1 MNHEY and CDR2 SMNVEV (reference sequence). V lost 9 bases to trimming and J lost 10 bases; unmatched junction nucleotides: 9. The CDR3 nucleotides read TGTGCCAGTGGACAGGTTTTTGAACCCCAGCATTTT. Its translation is CASGQVFEPQHF.

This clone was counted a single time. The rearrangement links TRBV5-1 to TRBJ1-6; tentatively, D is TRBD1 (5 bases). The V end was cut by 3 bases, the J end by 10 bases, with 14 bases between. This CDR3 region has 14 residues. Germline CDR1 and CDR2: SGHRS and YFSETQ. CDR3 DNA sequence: TGCGCCAGCAGCTCCAATCCAGGGAACTCACCCCTCCACTTT. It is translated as CASSSNPGNSPLHF.

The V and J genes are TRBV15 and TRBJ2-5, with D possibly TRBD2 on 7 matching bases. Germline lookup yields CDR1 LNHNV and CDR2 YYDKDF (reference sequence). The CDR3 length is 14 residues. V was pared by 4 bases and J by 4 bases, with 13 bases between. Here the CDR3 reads CATSKRGGRETQYF. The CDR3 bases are TGTGCCACCAGCAAAAGGGGGGGGCGAGAGACCCAGTACTTC.

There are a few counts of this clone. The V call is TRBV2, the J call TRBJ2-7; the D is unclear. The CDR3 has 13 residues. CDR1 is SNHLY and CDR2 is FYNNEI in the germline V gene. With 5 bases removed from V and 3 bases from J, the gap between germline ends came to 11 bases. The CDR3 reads CASSFRSNYEQYF. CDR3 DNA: TGTGCCAGCAGTTTTAGGAGTAACTACGAGCAGTACTTC. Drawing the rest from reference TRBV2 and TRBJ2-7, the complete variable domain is EPEVTQTPSHQVTQMGQEVILRCVPISNHLYFYWYRQILGQKVEFLVSFYNNEISEKSEIFDDQFSVERPDGSNFTLKIRSTKLEDSAMYFCASSFRSNYEQYFGPGTRLTVT.

The CDR3 is CASSIIGNSNQPQHF. The CDR3 nucleotides are TGTGCCAGTAGTATAATCGGGAATAGCAATCAGCCCCAGCATTTT. V usage is TRBV19 and J usage is TRBJ1-5; D gene unclear. The V gene lost 2 bases and the J gene lost 0 bases, with 8 bases spanning the gap. Germline CDR1 LNHDA, CDR2 SQIVND (reference sequence). The CDR3 spans 15 residues.

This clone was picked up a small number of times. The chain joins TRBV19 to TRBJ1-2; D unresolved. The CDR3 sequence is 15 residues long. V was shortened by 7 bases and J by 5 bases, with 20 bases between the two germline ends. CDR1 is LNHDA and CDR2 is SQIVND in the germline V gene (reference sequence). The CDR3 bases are TGTGCCAGTACCATGACGGTTCAGCGCCTTTATGGCTACACCTTC. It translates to CASTMTVQRLYGYTF. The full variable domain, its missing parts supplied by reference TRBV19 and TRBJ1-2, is DGGITQSPKYLFRKEGQNVTLSCEQNLNHDAMYWYRQDPGQGLRLIYYSQIVNDFQKGDIAEGYSVSREKKESFPLTVTSAQKNPTAFYLCASTMTVQRLYGYTFGSGTRLTVV.

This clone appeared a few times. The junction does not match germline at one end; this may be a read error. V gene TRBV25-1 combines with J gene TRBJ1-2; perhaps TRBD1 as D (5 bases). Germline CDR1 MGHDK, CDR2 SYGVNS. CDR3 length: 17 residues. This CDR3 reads CASSEYSPRRRGYRYTF. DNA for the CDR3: TGTGCCAGCAGTGAATATTCCCCGCGGAGGCGGGGCTATCGCTACACCTTC.

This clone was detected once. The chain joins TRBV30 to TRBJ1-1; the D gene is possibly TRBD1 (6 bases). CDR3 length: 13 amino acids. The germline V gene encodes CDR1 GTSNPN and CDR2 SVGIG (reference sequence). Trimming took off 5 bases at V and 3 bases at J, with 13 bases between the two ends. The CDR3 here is CAWGRGGHTEAFF. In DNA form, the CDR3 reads TGTGCCTGGGGGCGCGGGGGGCACACTGAAGCTTTCTTT.

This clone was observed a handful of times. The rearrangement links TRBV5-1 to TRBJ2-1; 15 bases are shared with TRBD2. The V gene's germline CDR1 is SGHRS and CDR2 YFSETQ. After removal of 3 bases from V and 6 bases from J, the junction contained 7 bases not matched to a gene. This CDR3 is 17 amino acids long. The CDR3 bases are TGCGCCAGCAGCTGGACTAGCGGGGGGGCCGGGACCAATGAGCAGTTCTTC. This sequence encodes CASSWTSGGAGTNEQFF.

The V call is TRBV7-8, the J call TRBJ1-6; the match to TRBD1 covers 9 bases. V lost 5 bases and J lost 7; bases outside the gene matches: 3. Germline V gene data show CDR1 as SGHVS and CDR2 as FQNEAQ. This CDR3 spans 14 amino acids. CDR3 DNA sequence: TGTGCCAGCAGCCGGGACAGGGCGAATTCACCCCTCCACTTT. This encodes CASSRDRANSPLHF.

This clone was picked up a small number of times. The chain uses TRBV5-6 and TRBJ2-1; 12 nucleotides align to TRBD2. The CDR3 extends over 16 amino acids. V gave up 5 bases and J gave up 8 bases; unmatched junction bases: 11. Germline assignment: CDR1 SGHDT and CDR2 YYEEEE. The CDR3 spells CASRSTSSGRADEQFF. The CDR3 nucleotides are TGTGCCAGCAGATCTACCTCTAGCGGGAGGGCCGATGAGCAGTTCTTC.

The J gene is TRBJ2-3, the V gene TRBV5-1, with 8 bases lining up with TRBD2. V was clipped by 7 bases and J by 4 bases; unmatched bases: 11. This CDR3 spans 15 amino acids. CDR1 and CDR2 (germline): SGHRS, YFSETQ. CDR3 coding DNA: TGCGCCAGCGGACCAAGGGGCGGGGGGTCAGATACGCAGTATTTT. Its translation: CASGPRGGGSDTQYF.

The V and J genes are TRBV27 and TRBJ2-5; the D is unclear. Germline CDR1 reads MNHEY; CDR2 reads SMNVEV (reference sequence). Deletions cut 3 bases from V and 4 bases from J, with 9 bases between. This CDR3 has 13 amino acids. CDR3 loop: CASSFRRGETQYF. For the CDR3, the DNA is TGTGCCAGCAGTTTTAGGAGAGGAGAGACCCAGTACTTC.

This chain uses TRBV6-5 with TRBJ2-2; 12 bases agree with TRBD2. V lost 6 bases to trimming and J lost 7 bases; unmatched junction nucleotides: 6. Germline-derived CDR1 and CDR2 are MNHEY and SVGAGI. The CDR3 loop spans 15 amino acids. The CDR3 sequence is CASSSLAGGIGELFF. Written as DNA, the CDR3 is TGTGCCAGCAGCTCACTAGCGGGGGGCATCGGGGAGCTGTTTTTT.

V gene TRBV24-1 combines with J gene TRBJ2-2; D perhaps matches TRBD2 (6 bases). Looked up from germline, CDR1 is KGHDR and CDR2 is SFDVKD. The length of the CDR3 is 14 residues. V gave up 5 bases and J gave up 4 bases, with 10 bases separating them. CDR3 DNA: TGTGCCACCAGTGCCCGGGACTCCACCGGGGAGCTGTTTTTT. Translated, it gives CATSARDSTGELFF.

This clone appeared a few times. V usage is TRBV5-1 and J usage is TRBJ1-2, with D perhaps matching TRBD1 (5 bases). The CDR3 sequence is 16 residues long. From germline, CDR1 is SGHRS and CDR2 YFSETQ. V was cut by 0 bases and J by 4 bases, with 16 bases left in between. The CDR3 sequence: CASSLALVGRGYGYTF. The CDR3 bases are TGCGCCAGCAGCTTGGCTCTCGTGGGGCGCGGCTATGGCTACACCTTC.